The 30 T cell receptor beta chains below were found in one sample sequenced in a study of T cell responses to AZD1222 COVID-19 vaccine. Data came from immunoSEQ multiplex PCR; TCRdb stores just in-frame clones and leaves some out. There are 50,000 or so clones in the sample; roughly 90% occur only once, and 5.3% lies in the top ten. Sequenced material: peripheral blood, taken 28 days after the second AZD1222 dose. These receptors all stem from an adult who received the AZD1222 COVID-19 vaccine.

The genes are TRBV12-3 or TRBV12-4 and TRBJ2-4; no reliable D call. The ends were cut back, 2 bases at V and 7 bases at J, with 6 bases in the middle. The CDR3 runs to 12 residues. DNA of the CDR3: TGTGCCAGCAGTTTATTGGGGAACATTCAGTACTTC. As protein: CASSLLGNIQYF.

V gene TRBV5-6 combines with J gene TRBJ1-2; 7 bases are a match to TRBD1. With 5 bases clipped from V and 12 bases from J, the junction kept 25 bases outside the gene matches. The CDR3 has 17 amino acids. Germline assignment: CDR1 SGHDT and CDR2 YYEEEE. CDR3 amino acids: CASREAVSVLQGFADTF. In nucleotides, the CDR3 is TGTGCCAGCAGGGAGGCCGTTTCTGTACTACAGGGGTTCGCGGACACCTTC.

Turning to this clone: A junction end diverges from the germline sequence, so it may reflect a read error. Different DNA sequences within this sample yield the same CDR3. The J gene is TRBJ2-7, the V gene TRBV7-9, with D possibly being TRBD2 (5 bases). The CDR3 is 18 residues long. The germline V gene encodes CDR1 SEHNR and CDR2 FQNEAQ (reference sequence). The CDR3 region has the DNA TGTGCCAGCAGCTTAGTCAAGAGACTACACCAGAGCTCCTACGAGCAGTATTTC. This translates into CASSLVKRLHQSSYEQYF.

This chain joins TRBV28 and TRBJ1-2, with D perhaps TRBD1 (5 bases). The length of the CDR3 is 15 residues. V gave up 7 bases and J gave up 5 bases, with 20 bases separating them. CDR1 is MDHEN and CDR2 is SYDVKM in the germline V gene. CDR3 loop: CASTPSVMGGYGYTF. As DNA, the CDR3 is TGTGCCAGCACCCCATCGGTTATGGGGGGGTATGGCTACACCTTC.

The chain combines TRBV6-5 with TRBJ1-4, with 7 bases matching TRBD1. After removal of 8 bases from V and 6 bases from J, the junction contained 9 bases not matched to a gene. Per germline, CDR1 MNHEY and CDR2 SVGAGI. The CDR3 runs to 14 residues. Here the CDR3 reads CASAKTGVDEKLFF. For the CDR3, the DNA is TGTGCCAGCGCGAAAACAGGGGTAGATGAAAAACTGTTTTTT.

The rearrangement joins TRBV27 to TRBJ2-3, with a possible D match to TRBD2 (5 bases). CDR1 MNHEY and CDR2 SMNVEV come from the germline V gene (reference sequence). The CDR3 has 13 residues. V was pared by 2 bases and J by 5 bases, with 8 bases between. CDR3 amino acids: CASSLRERDTQYF. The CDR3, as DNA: TGTGCCAGCAGTTTAAGGGAGCGAGATACGCAGTATTTT.

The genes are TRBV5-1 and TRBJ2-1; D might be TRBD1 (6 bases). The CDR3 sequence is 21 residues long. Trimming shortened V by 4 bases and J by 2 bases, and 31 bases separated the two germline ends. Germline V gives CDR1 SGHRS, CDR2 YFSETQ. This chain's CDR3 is CASSRTPRVGGTIQTYNEQFF. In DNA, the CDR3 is TGCGCCAGCAGCAGGACCCCTCGTGTAGGGGGAACTATACAAACCTACAATGAGCAGTTCTTC.

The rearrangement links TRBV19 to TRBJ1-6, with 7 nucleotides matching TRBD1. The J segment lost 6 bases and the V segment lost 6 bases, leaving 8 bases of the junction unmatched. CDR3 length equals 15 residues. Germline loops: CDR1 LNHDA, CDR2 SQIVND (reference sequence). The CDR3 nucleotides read TGTGCCAGTAGAACTCACGCAGGGGGTAATTCACCCCTCCACTTT. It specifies CASRTHAGGNSPLHF.

The CDR3 sequence: CSVEEQWQGAYEQYF. In DNA form, the CDR3 reads TGCAGCGTTGAAGAACAGTGGCAGGGGGCCTACGAGCAGTACTTC. The chain recombines TRBV29-1 with TRBJ2-7; 7 bases fit TRBD1. J gave up 2 bases and V 0 bases, and 7 bases lay outside the gene matches. The CDR3 has 15 residues. Germline-derived CDR1 and CDR2 are SQVTM and ANQGSEA.

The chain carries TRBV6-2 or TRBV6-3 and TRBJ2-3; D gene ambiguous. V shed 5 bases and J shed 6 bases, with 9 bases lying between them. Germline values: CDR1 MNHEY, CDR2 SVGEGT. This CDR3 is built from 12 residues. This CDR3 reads CASSRNVDTQYF. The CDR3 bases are TGTGCCAGCAGTAGAAACGTGGATACGCAGTATTTT.

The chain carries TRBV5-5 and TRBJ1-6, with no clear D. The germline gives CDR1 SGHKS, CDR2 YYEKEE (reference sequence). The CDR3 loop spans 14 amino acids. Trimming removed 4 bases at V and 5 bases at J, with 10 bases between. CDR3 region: CASSRAADNSPLHF. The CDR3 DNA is TGTGCCAGCAGCCGGGCGGCAGATAATTCACCCCTCCACTTT. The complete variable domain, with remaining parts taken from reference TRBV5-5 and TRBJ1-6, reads DAGVTQSPTHLIKTRGQQVTLRCSPISGHKSVSWYQQVLGQGPQFIFQYYEKEERGRGNFPDRFSARQFPNYSSELNVNALLLGDSALYLCASSRAADNSPLHFGNGTRLTVT.

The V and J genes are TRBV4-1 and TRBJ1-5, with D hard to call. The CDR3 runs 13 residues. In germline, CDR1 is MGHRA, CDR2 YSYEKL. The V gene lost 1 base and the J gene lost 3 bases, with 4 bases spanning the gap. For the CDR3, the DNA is TGCGCCAGCAGCCAAGGTTTCAATCAGCCCCAGCATTTT. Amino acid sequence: CASSQGFNQPQHF.

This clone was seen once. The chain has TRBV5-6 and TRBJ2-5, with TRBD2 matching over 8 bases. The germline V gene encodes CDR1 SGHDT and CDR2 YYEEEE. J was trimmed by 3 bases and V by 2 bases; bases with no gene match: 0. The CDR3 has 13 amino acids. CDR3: CASSFSGKETQYF. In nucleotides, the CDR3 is TGTGCCAGCAGCTTTAGCGGGAAAGAGACCCAGTACTTC. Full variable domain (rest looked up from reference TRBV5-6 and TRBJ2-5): DAGVTQSPTHLIKTRGQQVTLRCSPKSGHDTVSWYQQALGQGPQFIFQYYEEEERQRGNFPDRFSGHQFPNYSSELNVNALLLGDSALYLCASSFSGKETQYFGPGTRLLVL.

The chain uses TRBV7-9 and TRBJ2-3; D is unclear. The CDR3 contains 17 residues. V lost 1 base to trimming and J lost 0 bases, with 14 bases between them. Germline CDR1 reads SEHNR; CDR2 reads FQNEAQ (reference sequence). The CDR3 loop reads CASSLDLTRYSTDTQYF. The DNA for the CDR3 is TGTGCCAGCAGCTTAGATCTAACGCGCTATAGCACAGATACGCAGTATTTT.

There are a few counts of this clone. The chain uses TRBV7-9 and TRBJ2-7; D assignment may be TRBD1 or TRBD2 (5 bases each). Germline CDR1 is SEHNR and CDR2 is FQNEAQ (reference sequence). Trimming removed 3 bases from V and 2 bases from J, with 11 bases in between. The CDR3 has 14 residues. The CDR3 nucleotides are TGTGCCAGCAGCTTTGCACGGGGACCCTACGAGCAGTACTTC. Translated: CASSFARGPYEQYF.

The DNA of the CDR3 is TGTGCCAGCAGCTCCAGCTGGGGAGGAAGGGCCTACGAGCAGTACTTC. Translated: CASSSSWGGRAYEQYF. The V and J genes are TRBV7-9 and TRBJ2-7; tentatively, D is TRBD2 (6 bases). The germline CDR1 and CDR2 sequences are SEHNR and FQNEAQ (reference sequence). The CDR3 contains 16 residues. V was clipped by 4 bases and J by 2 bases, with 18 bases between them.

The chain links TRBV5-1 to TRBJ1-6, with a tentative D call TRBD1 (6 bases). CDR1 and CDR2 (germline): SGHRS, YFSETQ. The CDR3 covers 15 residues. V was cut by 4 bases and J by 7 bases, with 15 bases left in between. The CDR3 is CASSIRQDGNSPLHF. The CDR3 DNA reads TGCGCCAGCAGCATCCGACAGGATGGGAATTCACCCCTCCACTTT. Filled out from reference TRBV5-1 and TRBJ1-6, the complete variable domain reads KAGVTQTPRYLIKTRGQQVTLSCSPISGHRSVSWYQQTPGQGLQFLFEYFSETQRNKGNFPGRFSGRQFSNSRSEMNVSTLELGDSALYLCASSIRQDGNSPLHFGNGTRLTVT.

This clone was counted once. The CDR3: CASSFLQGNQPQHF. The CDR3, as DNA: TGTGCCAGCAGCTTCCTACAGGGCAATCAGCCCCAGCATTTT. The V call is TRBV5-6, the J call TRBJ1-5; D is perhaps TRBD1 (5 bases). From germline, CDR1 is SGHDT and CDR2 YYEEEE. The CDR3 has 14 amino acids. Trimming removed 2 bases at V and 2 bases at J, with 8 bases between.

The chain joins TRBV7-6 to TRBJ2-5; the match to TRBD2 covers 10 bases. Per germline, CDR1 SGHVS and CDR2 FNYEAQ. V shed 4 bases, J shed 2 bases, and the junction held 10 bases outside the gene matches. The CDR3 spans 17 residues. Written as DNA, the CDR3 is TGTGCCAGCAGCTCCCGACTAGCGGGCCTAACTCAAGAGACCCAGTACTTC. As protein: CASSSRLAGLTQETQYF.

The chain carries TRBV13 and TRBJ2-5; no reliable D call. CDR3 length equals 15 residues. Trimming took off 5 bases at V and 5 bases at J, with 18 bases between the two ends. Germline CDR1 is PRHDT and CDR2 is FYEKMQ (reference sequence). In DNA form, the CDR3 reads TGTGCCAGCAGCCCGGCCTCGGACCTAGTGGAGACCCAGTACTTC. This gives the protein CASSPASDLVETQYF.

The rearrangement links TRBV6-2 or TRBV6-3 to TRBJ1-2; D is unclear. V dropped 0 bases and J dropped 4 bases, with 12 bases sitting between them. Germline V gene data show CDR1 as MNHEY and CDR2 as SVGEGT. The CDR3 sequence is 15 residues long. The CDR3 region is CASSYSHGGGYGYTF. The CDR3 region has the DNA TGTGCCAGCAGTTACTCGCACGGTGGAGGCTATGGCTACACCTTC.

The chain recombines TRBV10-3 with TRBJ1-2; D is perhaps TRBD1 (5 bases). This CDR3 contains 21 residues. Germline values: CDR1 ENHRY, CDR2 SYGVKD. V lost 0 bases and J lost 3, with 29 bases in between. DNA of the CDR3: TGTGCCATCAGTGAGTCCGGCGGGGGGGGTGGTCGGGGCCGCCTAGACTATGGCTACACCTTC. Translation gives CAISESGGGGGRGRLDYGYTF.

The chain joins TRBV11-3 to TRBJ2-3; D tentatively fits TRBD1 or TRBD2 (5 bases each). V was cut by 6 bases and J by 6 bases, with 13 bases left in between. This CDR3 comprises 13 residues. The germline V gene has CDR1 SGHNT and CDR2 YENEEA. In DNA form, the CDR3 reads TGTGCCAGCAGTCCGGGGCCTAAGGATACGCAGTATTTT. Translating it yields CASSPGPKDTQYF. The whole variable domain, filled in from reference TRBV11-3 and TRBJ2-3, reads EAGVVQSPRYKIIEKKQPVAFWCNPISGHNTLYWYLQNLGQGPELLIRYENEEAVDDSQLPKDRFSAERLKGVDSTLKIQPAELGDSAVYLCASSPGPKDTQYFGPGTRLTVL.

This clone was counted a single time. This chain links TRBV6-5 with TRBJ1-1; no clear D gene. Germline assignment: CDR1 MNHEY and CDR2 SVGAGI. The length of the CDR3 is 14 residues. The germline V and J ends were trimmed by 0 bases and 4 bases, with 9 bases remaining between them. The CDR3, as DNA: TGTGCCAGCAGTTACTCAACAGTTGGCACTGAAGCTTTCTTT. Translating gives CASSYSTVGTEAFF.

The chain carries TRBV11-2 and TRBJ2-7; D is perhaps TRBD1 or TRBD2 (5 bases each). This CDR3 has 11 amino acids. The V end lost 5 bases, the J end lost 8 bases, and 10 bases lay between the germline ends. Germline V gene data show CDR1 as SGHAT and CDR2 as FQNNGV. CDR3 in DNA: TGTGCCAGCAGCCCGGGGCGGAAGCAGTACTTC. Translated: CASSPGRKQYF.

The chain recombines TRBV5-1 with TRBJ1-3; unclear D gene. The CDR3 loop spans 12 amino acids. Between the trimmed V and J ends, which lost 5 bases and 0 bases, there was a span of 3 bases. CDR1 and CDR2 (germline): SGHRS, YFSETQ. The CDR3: CASSNSGNTIYF. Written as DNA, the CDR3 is TGCGCCAGCAGTAACTCTGGAAACACCATATATTTT. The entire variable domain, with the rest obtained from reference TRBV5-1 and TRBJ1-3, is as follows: KAGVTQTPRYLIKTRGQQVTLSCSPISGHRSVSWYQQTPGQGLQFLFEYFSETQRNKGNFPGRFSGRQFSNSRSEMNVSTLELGDSALYLCASSNSGNTIYFGEGSWLTVV.

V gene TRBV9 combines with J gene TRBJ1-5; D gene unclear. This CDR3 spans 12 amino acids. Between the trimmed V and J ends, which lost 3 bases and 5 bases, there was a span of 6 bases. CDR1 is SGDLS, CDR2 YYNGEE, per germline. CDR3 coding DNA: TGTGCCAGCAGCGCTACAGATCAGCCCCAGCATTTT. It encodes CASSATDQPQHF.

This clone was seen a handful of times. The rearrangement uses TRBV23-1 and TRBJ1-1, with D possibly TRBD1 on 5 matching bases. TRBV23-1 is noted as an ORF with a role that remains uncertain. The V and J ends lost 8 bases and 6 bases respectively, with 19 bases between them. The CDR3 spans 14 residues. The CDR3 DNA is TGCGCCAGCCGAAACCGGGACCTTATCCCTGAAGCTTTCTTT. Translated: CASRNRDLIPEAFF.

CDR3 protein: CASSIQGQNGEQYF. The DNA for the CDR3 is TGTGCCAGTAGTATTCAGGGTCAAAACGGCGAGCAGTACTTC. The chain carries TRBV19 and TRBJ2-7; TRBD1 might be the D (5 bases). Germline V lookup: CDR1 LNHDA, CDR2 SQIVND (reference sequence). V gave up 3 bases and J gave up 6 bases, with 15 bases separating them. The CDR3 covers 14 residues.

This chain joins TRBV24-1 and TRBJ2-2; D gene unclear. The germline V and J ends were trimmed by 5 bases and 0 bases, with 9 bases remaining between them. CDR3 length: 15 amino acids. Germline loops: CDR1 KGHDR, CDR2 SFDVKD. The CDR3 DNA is TGTGCCACCAGTGCCGCGCGGTCGAACACCGGGGAGCTGTTTTTT. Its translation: CATSAARSNTGELFF.